This T cell receptor (beta chain) was observed in a study of T cell repertoires in cytomegalovirus infection. Looking at the study overall: HLA-B-restricted CMV epitopes that are well studied, plus recently identified HLA-C-restricted ones, were used by the study. Public TCR beta signatures indicated both CMV infection and matching HLA type. The study's findings and limits: Carriage of CMV together with the relevant HLA was identifiable through cumulative public TCR beta family frequency. HLA-C-restricted CMV clonotypes gave the most frequent clonotype in two of eight donors.

TCRdb re-analysed the reads in MiXCR, keeping a single row per CDR3 protein. The repertoire holds about half a million distinct CDR3 sequences, with around a third as singletons. The CDR3 contains 13 residues. Germline CDR1 and CDR2: MNHEY and SVGEGT. Trimming removed 7 bases at V and 3 bases at J, with 12 bases between. Details on this clonotype: Its antigen is unknown.

The receptor comes from a human donor in good health (CMV status not recorded). Some clones in this sample may be carry-over from other donors' samples. V is TRBV6-2 or TRBV6-3 and J is TRBJ1-2; no definite D call. Here the sequenced sample was cultured PBMCs, taken from culture after CMV antigen stimulation. CDR3 DNA sequence: TGTGCCAGCACCGGACCCGTCCACTATGGCTACACCTTC. This encodes CASTGPVHYGYTF.